This TCR beta chain was sequenced during a study of CD8+ T cells in alopecia areata listed by TCRdb under 2018. About the full investigation: Treated patients were enrolled in an open-label pilot trial of oral tofacitinib at 5 to 10 mg twice daily for moderate-to-severe alopecia areata. Scalp clonality was compared among normal scalp (n=4), patchy alopecia areata scalp (n=8), and alopecia totalis/universalis scalp (n=8). In humans, TCRbeta sequencing was performed on scalp tissue and on sorted CD4+ and CD8+ peripheral blood T cells from healthy controls and from patients with patchy or totalis/universalis alopecia areata. TCRbeta CDR3 regions were amplified by immunoSEQ multiplex PCR using 35 Vbeta forward and 13 Jbeta reverse primers. Patients received tofacitinib for 6 to 18 months and were then followed off drug for 6 months to check for delayed response and recurrence. RNA came from the PAXgene miRNA kit for fixed scalp, the miRNeasy kit for PBMCs, and the RNeasy kit for mouse skin. Biopsies were taken from tofacitinib-treated patients at baseline and again at 4 and 24 weeks into treatment, and several of those patients also had a later scalp biopsy. The study used high-throughput TCRbeta sequencing to examine T cell clonal expansion in alopecia areata, in both the C3H/HeJ mouse model and human patients. The investigation overall reported the following: Compared with normal scalp, lesional scalp, particularly in alopecia totalis/universalis, had higher clonality and more expanded CD8+ clones, which suggests antigenic drive. Compared with mice, TCR sequences shared between patients were less clear, possibly partly because of HLA diversity across the patient population. Resident alphabeta T cells in normal human skin are also sequenced, complicating scalp TCR repertoire analysis, unlike mouse skin dominated by gammadelta T cells.

In regard to this clone: There is no known antigen for this receptor. The record has no base qualities; no much larger clone is one base away.

V gives up 2 bases and J gives up 6 bases, and the segment between their germline ends measures 9 bases. CDR1 LGHNA and CDR2 YNFKEQ were looked up in the germline V gene. Including cysteine and phenylalanine, the CDR3 has 13 amino acids. The kept DNA is CDR3 alone, 39 bases in frame from the first base. Library method: the immunoSEQ multiplex PCR assay. To provide template for TCR sequencing, every sample had RNA extracted and reverse transcribed into cDNA. SuperScript III was used for first-strand cDNA synthesis, primed with a 2:1 mix of oligo-dT and random hexamers. A synthetic immune receptor repertoire was used to measure amplification bias, and any remaining bias was corrected computationally. The authors' analysis ran thus. Raw reads were preprocessed to remove errors, and CDR3 was defined by IMGT conventions from the conserved cysteine to phenylalanine. Clonality was computed by normalizing Shannon entropy by log2 of the number of productive unique TCRs and subtracting the result from 1. Whether each scalp clone was CD4 or CD8 was inferred by checking scalp TCRbeta sequences against the CD4 and CD8 repertoires from sorted blood. TCRdb carries this immuneACCESS record with in-frame sequences only. Its versions omit some clonotypes, under half of them owing to an unresolved V gene in the studies checked, with the rest unexplained. The DNA was the basis for D and trimming; V, J and clone size are from that table. This sample holds about 180,000 clones; over 50% were observed only once. Roughly 14% of the sample goes to the ten largest clones.

The time point label here, explained by the study, means: baseline before oral tofacitinib. From alopecia areata patients, peripheral blood was collected along with lesional scalp punch biopsies. PBMCs were separated by density centrifugation and stained for CD3, CD4 and CD8, after which CD4+ and CD8+ T cells were sorted on a FACSAria. This sequence was found in a human donor with alopecia areata. The rearranged chain carries TRBV4-2 and TRBJ2-3; the D gene could be either TRBD1 or TRBD2, each agreeing at 6 bases. The input for sequencing was CD4+ T cells sorted from blood, taken at week 0. The CDR3: CASSQKGGDTQYF. The DNA reads TGTGCCAGCAGCCAAAAGGGGGGCGATACGCAGTATTTT.